These 30 T cell receptor beta chains originate from one sample sequenced in a study of cytomegalovirus exposure and HLA in healthy donors. 13 Jbeta primers and 60 Vbeta primers were used for the PCR. Assay used: immunoSEQ multiplex PCR; TCRdb lists only in-frame clones, some missing. The sample includes 100,000 to 150,000 clones, about 80% of them seen just once. What was sequenced was PBMCs. These receptors came from a man aged 35 to 55 in good health and CMV-seronegative.

The V gene is TRBV28, the J gene TRBJ2-7; 11 nucleotides align to TRBD2. Germline loops: CDR1 MDHEN, CDR2 SYDVKM. This CDR3 is built from 14 residues. V lost 6 bases to trimming and J lost 6 bases; unmatched junction nucleotides: 7. The CDR3 bases are TGTGCCAGCAGCACAACTAGCGGGAGTTTCGAGCAGTACTTC. Encoded protein: CASSTTSGSFEQYF.

The chain combines TRBV10-1 with TRBJ2-2, with D perhaps matching TRBD2 (5 bases). Germline V CDR1 and CDR2: WNHNN, SYGVQD (reference sequence). This CDR3 region has 14 residues. The V and J ends lost 4 bases and 2 bases respectively, with 8 bases between them. The CDR3 is CASSAGFNTGELFF. CDR3 nucleotides: TGCGCCAGCAGTGCGGGGTTTAACACCGGGGAGCTGTTTTTT.

The rearrangement uses TRBV15 and TRBJ2-5, with 7 bases that match TRBD1. Per germline, CDR1 LNHNV and CDR2 YYDKDF (reference sequence). This CDR3 comprises 16 residues. The J segment lost 1 base and the V segment lost 1 base, leaving 6 bases of the junction unmatched. For the CDR3, the DNA is TGTGCCACCAGCAGAGCCCTCGACAGGGCCCAAGAGACCCAGTACTTC. It specifies CATSRALDRAQETQYF.

The J gene is TRBJ2-6, the V gene TRBV7-9, with TRBD1 matching 7 bases. CDR3 length equals 15 residues. Losses at the gene ends were 3 bases for V and 2 bases for J; bases not matched to a gene: 1. CDR1 and CDR2 from the germline V gene are SEHNR and FQNEAQ (reference sequence). The CDR3 nucleotides are TGTGCCAGCAGCTTGGGACAGACTGGGGCCAACGTCCTGACTTTC. Protein product: CASSLGQTGANVLTF.

This chain joins TRBV19 and TRBJ1-5; maybe TRBD1 (6 bases). Germline V gives CDR1 LNHDA, CDR2 SQIVND (reference sequence). The CDR3 runs to 16 residues. Trimming stripped 1 base from V and 1 base from J, with 11 bases between. The CDR3 protein is CASSIGAGASNQPQHF. For the CDR3, the DNA is TGTGCCAGTAGTATAGGGGCGGGGGCGAGCAATCAGCCCCAGCATTTT.

The J gene is TRBJ2-5, the V gene TRBV7-8; D may be TRBD1 (6 bases). V was trimmed by 2 bases and J by 5 bases, leaving 15 bases between them. Germline CDR1 and CDR2: SGHVS and FQNEAQ. The CDR3 runs 15 residues. The CDR3 DNA reads as TGTGCCAGCAGCTTAAACGTAGGGGGAGTGGAGACCCAGTACTTC. Amino acids: CASSLNVGGVETQYF.

This sequence joins TRBV5-6 and TRBJ2-7; the match to TRBD1 covers 10 bases. After removal of 4 bases from V and 2 bases from J, the junction contained 6 bases not matched to a gene. The CDR3 has 15 residues. Germline V gene lookup returns CDR1 SGHDT and CDR2 YYEEEE. Here the CDR3 reads CASSLGDRGAYEQYF. CDR3 nucleotide sequence: TGTGCCAGCAGCCTAGGGGACAGGGGTGCCTACGAGCAGTACTTC. The full variable domain, rest sourced from reference TRBV5-6 and TRBJ2-7, is DAGVTQSPTHLIKTRGQQVTLRCSPKSGHDTVSWYQQALGQGPQFIFQYYEEEERQRGNFPDRFSGHQFPNYSSELNVNALLLGDSALYLCASSLGDRGAYEQYFGPGTRLTVT.

Comment on this clone: Germline and junction disagree at one end, which may indicate a read error. V and J are TRBV27 and TRBJ2-7; TRBD2 aligns across 8 bases. Germline assignment: CDR1 MNHEY and CDR2 SMNVEV (reference sequence). The CDR3 is 14 residues long. CDR3 coding DNA: TGTGCCAGCAGTTTATCGCTAATCTCCTGGGGACTAGTCTTC. Its translation: CASSLSLISWGLVF.

This clone has more than one count but fewer than ten. The chain carries TRBV6-5 and TRBJ2-7; D is ambiguous. This CDR3 spans 12 amino acids. V lost 6 bases and J 2 bases, leaving 8 bases between the germline ends. Germline V lookup: CDR1 MNHEY, CDR2 SVGAGI. The CDR3 reads CASRTGTYEQYF. The CDR3 region has the DNA TGTGCCAGCAGGACGGGTACCTACGAGCAGTACTTC.

This sequence joins TRBV28 and TRBJ1-2, with 7 bases matching TRBD1. J gave up 4 bases and V 6 bases, and 5 bases lay outside the gene matches. The CDR3 is 13 amino acids. Germline assignment: CDR1 MDHEN and CDR2 SYDVKM. This chain's CDR3 is CASSPDRVYGYTF. CDR3 bases: TGTGCCAGCAGCCCAGACAGGGTCTATGGCTACACCTTC.

CDR3 region: CASSPQLAGGRNGELFF. The CDR3 coding sequence is TGTGCCAGCAGCCCACAGCTAGCGGGAGGTCGTAACGGGGAGCTGTTTTTT. The rearrangement links TRBV5-4 to TRBJ2-2; 11 bases fit TRBD2. The V gene end was trimmed by 4 bases and the J gene end by 7 bases; junction bases not matched to a gene: 12. This CDR3 is built from 17 residues. Per the germline V gene, CDR1 is SGHNT and CDR2 is YYREEE (reference sequence).

The chain is built from TRBV30 and TRBJ1-4; no firm D call. The CDR3 runs 14 residues. V lost 0 bases and J lost 5, with 10 bases in between. The germline CDR1 and CDR2 sequences are GTSNPN and SVGIG (reference sequence). In nucleotides, the CDR3 is TGTGCCTGGAGTGTACTATCGGGGAATGAAAAACTGTTTTTT. The encoded protein is CAWSVLSGNEKLFF. The full variable domain, its missing parts supplied by reference TRBV30 and TRBJ1-4, is SQTIHQWPATLVQPVGSPLSLECTVEGTSNPNLYWYRQAAGRGLQLLFYSVGIGQISSEVPQNLSASRPQDRQFILSSKKLLLSDSGFYLCAWSVLSGNEKLFFGSGTQLSVL.

This clone showed up just a few times. The chain carries TRBV19 and TRBJ1-1; no definite D call. Looked up from germline, CDR1 is LNHDA and CDR2 is SQIVND (reference sequence). The CDR3 loop spans 14 amino acids. Trimming stripped 5 bases from V and 1 base from J, with 11 bases between. Here the CDR3 reads CASSPPGTNTEAFF. CDR3 bases: TGTGCCAGTAGTCCCCCCGGTACGAACACTGAAGCTTTCTTT. The whole variable domain, remainder taken from reference TRBV19 and TRBJ1-1, is DGGITQSPKYLFRKEGQNVTLSCEQNLNHDAMYWYRQDPGQGLRLIYYSQIVNDFQKGDIAEGYSVSREKKESFPLTVTSAQKNPTAFYLCASSPPGTNTEAFFGQGTRLTVV.

The chain recombines TRBV6-4 with TRBJ2-7; 9 nucleotides match TRBD1. Germline V gives CDR1 MRHNA, CDR2 SNTAGT. V trimming: 11 bases; J trimming: 5 bases; junction bases outside the gene matches: 10. The CDR3 loop spans 13 amino acids. CDR3 sequence: CAPKAGQGDEQYF. The CDR3 region has the DNA TGTGCCCCTAAGGCGGGACAGGGAGACGAGCAGTACTTC.

V usage is TRBV6-5 and J usage is TRBJ1-4; the D gene is possibly TRBD1 (6 bases). Trimming removed 6 bases from V and 10 bases from J, with 12 bases in between. The germline CDR1 and CDR2 sequences are MNHEY and SVGAGI. The CDR3 has 12 amino acids. CDR3 amino acids: CASRDSGAKLFF. CDR3 in DNA: TGTGCCAGCAGAGACTCAGGGGCAAAACTGTTTTTT.

The chain couples TRBV7-9 to TRBJ2-1, with a tentative D call TRBD2 (6 bases). Trimming removed 1 base from V and 2 bases from J, with 6 bases in between. Germline assignment: CDR1 SEHNR and CDR2 FQNEAQ (reference sequence). The CDR3 runs 14 residues. The DNA of the CDR3 is TGTGCCAGCAGCTTAGGACTAGCCTACAATGAGCAGTTCTTC. Its translation is CASSLGLAYNEQFF.

The chain is built from TRBV7-9 and TRBJ1-3; D might be TRBD1 (6 bases). The CDR3 sequence is 16 residues long. Germline values: CDR1 SEHNR, CDR2 FQNEAQ (reference sequence). Trimming removed 2 bases from V and 2 bases from J, with 13 bases in between. The CDR3 protein is CASSLKVAGAGNTIYF. CDR3 sequence (DNA): TGTGCCAGCAGCTTAAAAGTTGCAGGGGCTGGAAACACCATATATTTT.

This chain uses TRBV27 with TRBJ2-1, with TRBD2 matching 7 bases. The CDR3 spans 12 residues. The germline V gene encodes CDR1 MNHEY and CDR2 SMNVEV (reference sequence). Losses at the gene ends were 2 bases for V and 13 bases for J; bases not matched to a gene: 5. This CDR3 reads CASSLRGRAQFF. DNA for the CDR3: TGTGCCAGCAGTTTACGGGGGAGGGCCCAGTTCTTC.

J is TRBJ2-5 and V is TRBV5-4; 8 bases line up with TRBD1. CDR1 and CDR2 (germline): SGHNT, YYREEE (reference sequence). The CDR3 is 16 amino acids. V shed 4 bases and J 4 bases; nucleotides not matched to a gene: 12. CDR3 in DNA: TGTGCCAGCAGCACAGACTTGGACAGGGTCACAGAGACCCAGTACTTC. This encodes CASSTDLDRVTETQYF.

The V gene is TRBV6-1, the J gene TRBJ1-2; no definite D call. Per germline, CDR1 MNHNS and CDR2 SASEGT. The CDR3 length is 13 residues. The germline V and J ends were trimmed by 7 bases and 4 bases, with 13 bases remaining between them. DNA of the CDR3: TGTGCCAGCATTAGGCAGGACTCCTATGGCTACACCTTC. This sequence encodes CASIRQDSYGYTF.

This chain connects TRBV19 to TRBJ1-1; TRBD1 might be the D (6 bases). Trimming stripped 6 bases from V and 2 bases from J, with 10 bases between. In germline, CDR1 is LNHDA, CDR2 SQIVND (reference sequence). The CDR3 covers 13 residues. The CDR3 DNA sequence: TGTGCCAGTAGCATCAGGGGTAACACTGAAGCTTTCTTT. It encodes CASSIRGNTEAFF.

V and J are TRBV30 and TRBJ2-1; 10 positions match TRBD2. Germline assignment: CDR1 GTSNPN and CDR2 SVGIG (reference sequence). This CDR3 has 14 residues. V dropped 4 bases and J dropped 7; count of bases not matched to a gene: 7. The CDR3 reads CAWMPGLAQNEQFF. DNA for the CDR3: TGTGCCTGGATGCCGGGACTAGCGCAAAATGAGCAGTTCTTC.

The chain uses TRBV2 and TRBJ1-5; 10 bases line up with TRBD1. Germline V gene lookup returns CDR1 SNHLY and CDR2 FYNNEI. Trimming cost V 7 bases and J 4 bases; bases outside gene matches: 4. This CDR3 comprises 14 residues. CDR3 nucleotide sequence: TGTGCCAGCACCCGGGACAGGGGAAATCAGCCCCAGCATTTT. Residues: CASTRDRGNQPQHF.

V gene TRBV15 combines with J gene TRBJ2-1; TRBD1 aligns across 8 bases. V trimming: 0 bases; J trimming: 3 bases; junction bases outside the gene matches: 4. The CDR3 is 16 residues long. CDR1 and CDR2 (germline): LNHNV, YYDKDF (reference sequence). CDR3 amino acids: CATSRDGTGVYNEQFF. DNA for the CDR3: TGTGCCACCAGCAGAGATGGGACAGGAGTCTACAATGAGCAGTTCTTC. The variable domain in full, with the rest retrieved from reference TRBV15 and TRBJ2-1, is DAMVIQNPRYQVTQFGKPVTLSCSQTLNHNVMYWYQQKSSQAPKLLFHYYDKDFNNEADTPDNFQSRRPNTSFCFLDIRSPGLGDTAMYLCATSRDGTGVYNEQFFGPGTRLTVL.

This clone was counted a few times. The rearrangement links TRBV5-1 to TRBJ2-3, with D perhaps matching TRBD2 (5 bases). The V end was cut by 3 bases, the J end by 0 bases, with 14 bases between. Germline V gives CDR1 SGHRS, CDR2 YFSETQ. The CDR3 extends over 16 amino acids. The CDR3 nucleotides are TGCGCCAGCAGCTCCTCTAGCAGCACTAGCACAGATACGCAGTATTTT. Protein: CASSSSSSTSTDTQYF.

This chain links TRBV2 with TRBJ1-5, with D possibly being TRBD1 (5 bases). Trimming shortened V by 5 bases and J by 5 bases, and 16 bases separated the two germline ends. This CDR3 contains 15 residues. Germline V lookup: CDR1 SNHLY, CDR2 FYNNEI. The CDR3 is CASSPMGGMYQPQHF. Written as DNA, the CDR3 is TGTGCCAGCAGTCCTATGGGGGGAATGTATCAGCCCCAGCATTTT.

The V call is TRBV19, the J call TRBJ1-4; 8 bases are a match to TRBD1. This CDR3 has 13 residues. CDR1 is LNHDA, CDR2 SQIVND, per germline (reference sequence). The ends lost 7 bases at V and 8 bases at J; junction bases unmatched: 6. The CDR3 sequence: CASKGTGGEKLFF. The CDR3 DNA is TGTGCCAGTAAAGGGACAGGAGGAGAAAAACTGTTTTTT.

The J gene is TRBJ1-5, the V gene TRBV19, with 11 bases aligning to TRBD1. Germline-derived CDR1 and CDR2 are LNHDA and SQIVND (reference sequence). The V and J ends lost 3 bases and 8 bases, in that order; junction bases with no gene match: 6. The CDR3 covers 15 residues. The CDR3 loop reads CASSIMDRGQKPQHF. As DNA, the CDR3 is TGTGCCAGTAGTATTATGGACAGGGGGCAAAAGCCCCAGCATTTT.

The rearrangement links TRBV7-8 to TRBJ2-2; no reliable D call. This CDR3 spans 17 amino acids. V was pared by 5 bases and J by 1 base, with 17 bases between. Germline assignment: CDR1 SGHVS and CDR2 FQNEAQ. CDR3 amino acids: CASSRFTPRQNTGELFF. The CDR3 DNA follows: TGTGCCAGCAGCCGCTTCACACCCCGACAGAACACCGGGGAGCTGTTTTTT. The complete variable domain, with remaining parts taken from reference TRBV7-8 and TRBJ2-2, reads GAGVSQSPRYKVAKRGQDVALRCDPISGHVSLFWYQQALGQGPEFLTYFQNEAQLDKSGLPSDRFFAERPEGSVSTLKIQRTQQEDSAVYLCASSRFTPRQNTGELFFGEGSRLTVL.

The chain recombines TRBV2 with TRBJ1-2; TRBD1 matches at 8 bases. The V and J ends lost 6 bases and 4 bases, in that order; junction bases with no gene match: 10. The CDR3 runs 15 residues. Germline CDR1 SNHLY, CDR2 FYNNEI. The CDR3, as DNA: TGTGCCAGCAGCTCCAGGACCGGGACAGGCTATGGCTACACCTTC. It encodes CASSSRTGTGYGYTF.